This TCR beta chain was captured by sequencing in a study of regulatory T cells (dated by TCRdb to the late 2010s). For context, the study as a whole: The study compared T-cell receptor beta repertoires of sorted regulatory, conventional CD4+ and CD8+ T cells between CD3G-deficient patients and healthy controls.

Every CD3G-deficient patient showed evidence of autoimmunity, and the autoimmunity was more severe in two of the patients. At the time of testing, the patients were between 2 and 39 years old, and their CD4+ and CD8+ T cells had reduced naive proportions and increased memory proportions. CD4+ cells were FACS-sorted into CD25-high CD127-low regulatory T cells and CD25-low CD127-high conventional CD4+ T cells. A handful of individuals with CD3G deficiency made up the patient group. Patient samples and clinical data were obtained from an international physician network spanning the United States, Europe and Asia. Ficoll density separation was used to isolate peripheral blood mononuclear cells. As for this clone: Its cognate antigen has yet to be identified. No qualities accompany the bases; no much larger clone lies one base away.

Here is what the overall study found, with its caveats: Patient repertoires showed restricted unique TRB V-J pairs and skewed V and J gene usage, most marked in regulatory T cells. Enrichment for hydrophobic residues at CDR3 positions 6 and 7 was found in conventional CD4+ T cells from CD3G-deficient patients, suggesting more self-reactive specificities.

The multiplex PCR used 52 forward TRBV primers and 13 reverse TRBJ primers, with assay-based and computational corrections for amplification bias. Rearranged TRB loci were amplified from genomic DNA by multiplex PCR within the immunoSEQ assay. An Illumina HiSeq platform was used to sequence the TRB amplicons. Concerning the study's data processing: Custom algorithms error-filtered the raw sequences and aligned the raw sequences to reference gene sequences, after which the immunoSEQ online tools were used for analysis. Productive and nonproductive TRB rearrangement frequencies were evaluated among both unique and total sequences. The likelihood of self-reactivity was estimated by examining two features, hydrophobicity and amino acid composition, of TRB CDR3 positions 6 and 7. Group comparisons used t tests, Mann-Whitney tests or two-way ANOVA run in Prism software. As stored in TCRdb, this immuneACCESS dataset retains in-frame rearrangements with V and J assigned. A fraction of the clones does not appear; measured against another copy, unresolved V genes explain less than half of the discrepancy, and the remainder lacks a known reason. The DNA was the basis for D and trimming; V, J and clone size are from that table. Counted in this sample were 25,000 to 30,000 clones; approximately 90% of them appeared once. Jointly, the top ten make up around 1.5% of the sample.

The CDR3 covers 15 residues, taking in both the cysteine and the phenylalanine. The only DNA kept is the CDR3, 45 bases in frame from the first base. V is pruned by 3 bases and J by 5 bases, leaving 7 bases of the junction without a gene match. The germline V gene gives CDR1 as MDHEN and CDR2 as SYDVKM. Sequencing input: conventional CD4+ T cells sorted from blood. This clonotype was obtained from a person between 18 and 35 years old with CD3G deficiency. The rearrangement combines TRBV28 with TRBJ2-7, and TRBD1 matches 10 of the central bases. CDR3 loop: CASSFYRDRGHEQYF. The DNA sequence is TGTGCCAGCAGTTTTTACCGGGACAGGGGCCACGAGCAGTACTTC.